This T cell receptor beta chain was sequenced for a study of shared clonotypes between healthy human individuals. The repertoire was sequenced with immunoSEQ multiplex PCR; TCRdb's copy has only in-frame clones and lacks some. This sample carries about 1.9 million clones, over 85% of them seen once, and the ten largest clones take roughly 1.7%. The V end lost 5 bases, the J end lost 3 bases, and 13 bases lay between the germline ends. CDR1 and CDR2 (germline): SGHTA, FQGNSA. CDR3 size: 15 residues. CD45RO negativity and positive selection for CCR7 defined naive CD8 cells, a population that excluded terminally differentiated effector memory CD45RA+ cells.

The TCR originated in a man younger than 35 in good health. Some clones in this sample may be carry-over from other donors' samples. The chain employs TRBV7-2 and TRBJ2-2; TRBD2 is a possible D gene (6 bases). Specimen: naive CD8+ T cells from PBMCs. CDR3 nucleotide sequence: TGTGCCAGCAGCGGTCGGGAGCCGGACACCGGGGAGCTGTTTTTT. Its translation is CASSGREPDTGELFF.